The next 9 T cell receptor beta chains were all read from a single sample in a study of response to subunit inactivated influenza vaccine. TCRdb fed the RT-PCR reads into MiXCR, producing one record per CDR3 protein. The sample records hundreds of thousands of distinct CDR3 sequences, around 15% being singletons. The sample here was PBMCs from blood, taken 14 days before vaccination. The receptor set was obtained from a man aged 50-60 years who received an inactivated influenza vaccine.

The rearrangement uses TRBV7-9 and TRBJ1-2; 8 bases align to TRBD1. The V and J ends lost 5 bases and 9 bases, in that order; junction bases with no gene match: 5. The CDR3 is 12 residues long. CDR1 is SEHNR, CDR2 FQNEAQ, per germline (reference sequence). CDR3 DNA sequence: TGTGCCAGCAGCACCCGACAGGGGAGCTACACCTTC. This codes for CASSTRQGSYTF.

J is TRBJ1-5 and V is TRBV19; D not resolved. CDR3 length: 16 residues. Germline-derived CDR1 and CDR2 are LNHDA and SQIVND (reference sequence). Trimming pared 2 bases from V and 6 bases from J, leaving 17 bases between. For the CDR3, the DNA is TGTGCCAGTAGTATACAGGCGAAGGCGGTAGGTCAGCCCCAGCATTTT. It codes for CASSIQAKAVGQPQHF.

This clonotype occurred many times. The chain is built from TRBV11-2 and TRBJ2-5; possibly TRBD1 for D (6 bases). CDR1 is SGHAT, CDR2 FQNNGV, per germline. This CDR3 has 13 amino acids. Trimming removed 5 bases from V and 0 bases from J, with 7 bases in between. CDR3 sequence (DNA): TGTGCCAGCAGCCGGGACAACCAAGAGACCCAGTACTTC. Protein sequence: CASSRDNQETQYF.

J is TRBJ2-3 and V is TRBV7-6, with TRBD1 identical over 10 bases. The germline V gene has CDR1 SGHVS and CDR2 FNYEAQ. This CDR3 comprises 15 residues. With V trimmed by 8 bases and J by 5 bases, 10 bases remained unmatched. The CDR3, as DNA: TGTGCCAGCGGCATCGGGACAGGGGTTTTAGATACGCAGTATTTT. Its protein is CASGIGTGVLDTQYF.

V gene TRBV12-3 or TRBV12-4 combines with J gene TRBJ2-7; maybe TRBD2 (5 bases). V gave up 0 bases and J gave up 7 bases, with 19 bases separating them. This CDR3 spans 16 amino acids. This chain's CDR3 is CASSLARIGPTGEQYF. As DNA, the CDR3 is TGTGCCAGCAGTTTAGCGCGAATCGGCCCGACGGGGGAGCAGTACTTC.

As DNA, the CDR3 is TGTGCCAGCAGTTTATCCCGGACAGGAGGATCCGGGGAGCTGTTTTTT. Its protein is CASSLSRTGGSGELFF. This chain connects TRBV28 to TRBJ2-2, with 7 positions matching TRBD1. Losses at the gene ends were 1 base for V and 6 bases for J; bases not matched to a gene: 8. From germline, CDR1 is MDHEN and CDR2 SYDVKM. The CDR3 is made up of 16 amino acids.

In this sample, this clonotype turned up a few times. V gene TRBV10-3 combines with J gene TRBJ2-1; D is undetermined. CDR3 size: 17 residues. Trimming pared 0 bases from V and 5 bases from J, leaving 17 bases between. The germline CDR1 and CDR2 sequences are ENHRY and SYGVKD. The CDR3 sequence: CAISESVLKPQHNEQFF. The CDR3 DNA reads TGTGCCATCAGTGAGTCCGTACTTAAGCCTCAACACAATGAGCAGTTCTTC.

This clonotype was seen ten or more times. V is TRBV20-1 and J is TRBJ2-2; 7 bases are a match to TRBD1. The germline V gene encodes CDR1 DFQATT and CDR2 SNEGSKA (reference sequence). This CDR3 spans 14 amino acids. Trimming took 5 bases from V and 5 from J; bases not matched to a gene: 8. CDR3 region: CSARAMTGTGELFF. Here the CDR3 DNA reads TGCAGTGCTCGTGCCATGACAGGGACCGGGGAGCTGTTTTTT.

This clonotype came up a few times. The chain has TRBV7-8 and TRBJ2-7; 10 positions match TRBD1. The CDR3 runs to 14 residues. V lost 2 bases, J lost 5 bases, and 3 bases stayed unmatched. Germline CDR1 SGHVS, CDR2 FQNEAQ. CDR3 nucleotide sequence: TGTGCCAGCAGCTTAATAGGGACAGGGGACGAGCAGTACTTC. Residues: CASSLIGTGDEQYF.